This record covers a single T cell receptor (beta chain). Its antigen target is currently unknown. Base qualities are not at hand, and no much larger clone is one base apart. These data are taken from a study of cytomegalovirus exposure and HLA in healthy donors (dated by TCRdb to the late 2010s). With respect to the entire study: An earlier analysis of approximately 600 of the donors reported more than 250 Gb of sequence data and approximately 110 million unique TCR beta sequences from some 180 million T cells. About 5 DR-DQ haplotypes were handled as single units for association and clustering, since linkage in the cohort was strong. Every discovery cohort repertoire had been produced on one sequencing platform. A separate validation cohort of over a hundred different subjects was used in addition to the roughly 620-subject first cohort. A later analysis re-examined previously published TCR beta repertoires from hundreds of donors and added high-resolution HLA genotyping to investigate patterns of TCR occurrence. The number of typed donors differed by locus: about 620-630 for A, B, C, DRB1 and DQB1; approximately 530 for DQA1; some 590 for DPA1; and around 490 for DPB1. An earlier analysis of fewer than 750 of the donors used high-throughput TCR beta sequencing to judge whether each TCR beta V gene segment behaved as functional or pseudogenic. The study used immunosequencing to profile the T cell repertoires of 670 or so subjects and linked those repertoires to cytomegalovirus serostatus. Among some 400 genotyped donors of the cohort, an average of approximately 240,000 unique TCR beta nucleotide sequences were sequenced per donor, 15% to 20% of them non-productive. Rather than using new phenotypic data, the later analysis identified candidate immune exposures from TCR beta sequences and from how often those sequences occurred across donors. Alongside the repertoire data, information on donor age, sex, ethnicity and CMV serostatus was compiled. HLA typing covered class I and class II loci at four-digit resolution. The genetic ancestry cluster associated with self-reported Caucasian donors included 80% to 90% of the 398 genotyped donors. A later genetic analysis used genome-wide SNP genotypes for about 55% of the 666 donors, treating that subset as a discovery cohort. To predict cytomegalovirus infection status, the study brought together high-throughput TCR immunosequencing, statistical association of individual TCRs with disease status, and machine learning. The aim of the study was to test whether cataloging public T cell receptors could identify signatures of past pathogen exposure. An early release that covered some 640 HLA-typed donors contained approximately 290 gigabases of sequencing data and tens of millions of unique TCR sequences. What the authors observed across the whole study: Compared with the 666-donor mean, donors in an Asian-associated ancestry cluster had fewer N-insertions in productive TCRs, according to a later genetic analysis. A later analysis found that most CMV-associated TCR beta chains appeared HLA-restricted, with HLA associations seemingly driven largely by CMV exposure. A group of highly shared sequence variants was considered likely to be a technical artifact of the sequencing pipeline. In a later analysis, several top co-occurrence clusters were reported to appear linked to parvovirus B19, influenza, CMV and Epstein-Barr virus. The authors suggested that the approach could potentially be extended to other disease states and immunological phenotypes. Strong co-occurrence of HLA alleles, especially DR and DQ, made assigning TCR associations to individual alleles difficult. In a later analysis, the rate of TCR association differed among HLA loci, with DRB1 alleles having the most associated TCRs and HLA-C alleles having the fewest. A later analysis found that HLA-associated TCR beta chains were more clonally expanded and had lower generation probabilities than equally common non-associated chains. Across donors, most TCR sequences were observed very rarely, whereas some public TCRs were present in many individuals. A further reported finding was that TCR beta sequences accurately predicted the HLA-A and HLA-B alleles for most subjects in the first cohort. Because counts were too low, roughly 18 rarely observed V segments, including chromosome 9 orphons, were left out of the earlier analysis of approximately 500 of the donors. At a false discovery rate of 0.05, a later analysis linked 15,000 to 20,000 TCR beta sequences to specific HLA alleles. V-gene and J-gene trimming of TCR beta chains was associated with a missense DCLRE1C variant in a later genetic analysis, and the association was replicated in an independent cohort. Correlated functional status among segregating V segments might be attributable to linkage disequilibrium, but an unknown experimental factor could not be ruled out. In this cohort, only TCR beta chains were sequenced, and detectable features were limited by the absence of alpha or paired-chain data. The only immune exposure information available for the cohort was CMV serostatus. The presence/absence analyses assumed that sequencing depth was roughly uniform across donors, and that assumption may not be true. An earlier analysis of around 500 of the donors showed that most TCR beta V segments appeared in productive rearrangements either about 87% or about 30% of the time, which broadly matched IMGT annotations. The classifier was reported to diagnose cytomegalovirus status with high specificity and sensitivity in both the original and validation cohorts. In vitro tests confirmed that a few of the cytomegalovirus-associated TCR beta chains recognize cytomegalovirus antigens. HLA typing was unavailable for some donors at each locus, so association tests used only the typed subset. The study listed around 160 TCR beta chains as associated with cytomegalovirus. Some IMGT-functional V segments, including TRBV6-2 and TRBV6-3, could not be distinguished by the 87-base-pair reads and were therefore excluded.

The cohort comprised fewer than 700 healthy bone marrow donors. At the time of sampling, all cohort members were nominally healthy, though unrecorded immune exposures were likely present. The donor was CMV seronegative and was included in the group of a few hundred seronegative cohort members. A peripheral blood sample was collected from each donor, and TCR beta sequencing was performed on peripheral blood mononuclear cells. The Qiagen DNeasy Blood Extraction Kit was used to extract genomic DNA from the blood cell samples. To prepare the library, the immunoSEQ multiplex PCR assay was applied. The multiplex PCR relied on a mix of 60 forward primers for TCR Vbeta segments and 13 reverse primers for TCR Jbeta segments. Amplification of the CDR3 region of rearranged TCR beta genes was performed with a multiplex PCR assay on genomic DNA. The Illumina HiSeq System was used to sequence the amplified TCR beta libraries as 87-base-pair reads. The paper's data handling went like this. In a later analysis, tens of millions of unique TCR beta chains were counted across the approximately 620 repertoires, and about 10 million of these chains were shared by at least two donors. Raw reads were error-corrected and collapsed into unique sequences with a nearest-neighbor algorithm that merged closely related sequences to remove PCR and sequencing errors. CDR3 sequences were aligned to IMGT reference sequences to assign V, D and J gene segments. For a sequence to be retained, a match of at least six nucleotides was required to both a V gene segment and a J gene segment. A rearrangement was called productive if the CDR3 had no stop codons and remained in frame with V and J, and every other rearrangement was called non-productive. Following IMGT convention, CDR3 was defined as the stretch from the second conserved V-encoded cysteine to the conserved J-encoded phenylalanine. The earlier analysis of roughly 590 of the donors excluded any sequence lacking an unambiguous match to a single V gene segment. An earlier analysis of about 600 of the donors called V segments functional above 56.7% productive rearrangements and segregating when the between-donor standard deviation exceeded 5%. A statistical classification framework was built to diagnose cytomegalovirus status from the catalog of TCR beta chain sequences. V and J gene assignment, in a later analysis, came from comparing TCR nucleotide sequences with IMGT/GENE-DB human TR gene sequences. A later analysis assigned CDR3 sequences and most-parsimonious VDJ recombination scenarios with the TCRdist pipeline. In a later analysis, each TCR beta chain was defined by its CDR3 amino acid sequence together with its V-gene family, and reads without a unique V-gene family were excluded. As a way to deal with suspected cross-contamination and a sequencing artifact, a later analysis dropped 592 nucleotide sequences that were highly shared and had low generation probability. A later analysis calculated a clonal expansion index for each public chain from normalized within-repertoire ranks of inferred template counts. A later analysis computed generation probabilities with a VDJ recombination model fitted to out-of-frame rearrangements, and checked the results against IGoR. Hypergeometric tests were used in a later analysis to score TCR-TCR, TCR-HLA and TCR-CMV co-occurrence, with a repertoire-size bias correction applied to the TCR pairs. To estimate false discovery rates, a later analysis permuted the HLA or CMV assignments 20 times. In a later analysis, co-occurring TCRs were grouped with DBSCAN, and TCRdist sequence similarity was added when clustering was performed within HLA-allele-positive subsets. Repertoires with fewer than 30,000 or more than 120,000 public chains, plus five repertoires with anomalous nucleotide sharing, were excluded from co-occurrence clustering. TCRdb holds this immuneACCESS table with in-frame rearrangements only. Some clones are missing; in checked studies, unresolved V genes explain under half, and the rest has no known cause. That table is the source of V, J and clone size, and D and trimming were worked out from the DNA. The sample table shows 150,000 or so clones, and 77% are seen once. The top ten constitute approximately 1.5% of the sample.

The germline V gene (reference sequence) yields LNHNV for CDR1 and YYDKDF for CDR2. The CDR3 contains 14 residues, cysteine and phenylalanine counted. The only DNA kept is the CDR3, 42 bases in frame from the first base. The V gene is TRBV15 and the J gene is TRBJ2-5; 9 bases in the middle match TRBD1. The J call may be incorrect, as the DNA end agrees better with TRBJ2-7. The sequence derives from a female donor in good health and CMV-seronegative. The sample taken for sequencing was PBMCs. At the DNA level, the sequence is TGTGCCACCAGCAGAGTAGGGACAGGGAACGAGCAGTACTTC. It translates to CATSRVGTGNEQYF.